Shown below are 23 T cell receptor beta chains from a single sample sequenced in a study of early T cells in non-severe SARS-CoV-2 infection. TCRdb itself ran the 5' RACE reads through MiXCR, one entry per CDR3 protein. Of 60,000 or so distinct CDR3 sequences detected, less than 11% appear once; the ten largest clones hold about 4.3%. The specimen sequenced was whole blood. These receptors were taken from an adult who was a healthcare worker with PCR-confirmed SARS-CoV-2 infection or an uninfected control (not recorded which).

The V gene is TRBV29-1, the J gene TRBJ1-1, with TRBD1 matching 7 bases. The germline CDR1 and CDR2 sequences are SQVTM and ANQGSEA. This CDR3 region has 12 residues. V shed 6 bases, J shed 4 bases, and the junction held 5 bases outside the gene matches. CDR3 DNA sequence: TGCAGCGTCCAAACAGGGGTCACTGAAGCTTTCTTT. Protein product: CSVQTGVTEAFF.

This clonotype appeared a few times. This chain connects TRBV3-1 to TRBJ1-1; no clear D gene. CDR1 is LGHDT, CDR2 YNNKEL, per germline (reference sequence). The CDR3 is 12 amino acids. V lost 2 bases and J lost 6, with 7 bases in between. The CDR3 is CASSQSFAEAFF. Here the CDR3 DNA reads TGTGCCAGCAGCCAAAGTTTCGCTGAAGCTTTCTTT.

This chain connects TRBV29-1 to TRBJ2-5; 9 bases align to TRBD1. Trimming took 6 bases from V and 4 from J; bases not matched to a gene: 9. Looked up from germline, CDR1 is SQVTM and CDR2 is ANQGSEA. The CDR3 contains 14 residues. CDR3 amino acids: CSVRAGTGSETQYF. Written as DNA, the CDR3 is TGCAGCGTCCGAGCCGGGACAGGGTCAGAGACCCAGTACTTC. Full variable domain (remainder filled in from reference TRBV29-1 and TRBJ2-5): SAVISQKPSRDICQRGTSLTIQCQVDSQVTMMFWYRQQPGQSLTLIATANQGSEATYESGFVIDKFPISRPNLTFSTLTVSNMSPEDSSIYLCSVRAGTGSETQYFGPGTRLLVL.

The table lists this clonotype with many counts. The DNA of the CDR3 is TGTGCCAGCAGCTTCGTCTGGGGCGTCGTAACCGGGGAGCTGTTTTTT. Its protein is CASSFVWGVVTGELFF. The chain combines TRBV7-2 with TRBJ2-2; D is perhaps TRBD1 (5 bases). The ends were cut back, 3 bases at V and 5 bases at J, with 16 bases in the middle. This CDR3 has 16 amino acids. The V gene's germline CDR1 is SGHTA and CDR2 FQGNSA.

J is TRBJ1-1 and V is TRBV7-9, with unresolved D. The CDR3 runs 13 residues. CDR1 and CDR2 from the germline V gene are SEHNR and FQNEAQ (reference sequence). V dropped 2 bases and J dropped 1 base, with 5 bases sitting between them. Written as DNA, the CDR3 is TGTGCCAGCAGCTTATTGGCGAACACTGAAGCTTTCTTT. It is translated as CASSLLANTEAFF.

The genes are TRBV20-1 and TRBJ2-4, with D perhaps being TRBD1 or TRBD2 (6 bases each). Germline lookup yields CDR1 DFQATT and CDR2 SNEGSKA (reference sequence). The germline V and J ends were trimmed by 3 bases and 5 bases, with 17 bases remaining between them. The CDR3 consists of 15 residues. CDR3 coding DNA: TGCAGTGCTAGCGGGGGCGCCCCTCCCCAAAACATTCAGTACTTC. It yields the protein CSASGGAPPQNIQYF.

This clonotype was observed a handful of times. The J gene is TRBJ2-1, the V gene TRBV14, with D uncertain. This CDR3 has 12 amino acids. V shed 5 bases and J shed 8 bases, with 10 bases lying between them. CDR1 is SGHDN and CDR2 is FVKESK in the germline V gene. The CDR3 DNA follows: TGTGCCAGCAGCGGGTTTTCGGATGAGCAGTTCTTC. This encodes CASSGFSDEQFF.

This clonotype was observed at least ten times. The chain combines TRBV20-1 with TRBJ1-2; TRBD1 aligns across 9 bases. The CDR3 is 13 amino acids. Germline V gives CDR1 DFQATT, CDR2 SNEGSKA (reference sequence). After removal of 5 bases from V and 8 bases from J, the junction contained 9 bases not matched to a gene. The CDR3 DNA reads TGCAGTGCTCAGCGGGCGGGACAGGGAGGCTACACCTTC. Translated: CSAQRAGQGGYTF.

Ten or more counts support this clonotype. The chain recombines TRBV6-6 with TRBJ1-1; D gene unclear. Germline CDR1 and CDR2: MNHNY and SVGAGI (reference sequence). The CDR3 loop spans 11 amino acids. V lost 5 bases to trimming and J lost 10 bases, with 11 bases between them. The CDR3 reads CASSQDVVAFF. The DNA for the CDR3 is TGTGCCAGCAGTCAGGACGTGGTAGCTTTCTTT.

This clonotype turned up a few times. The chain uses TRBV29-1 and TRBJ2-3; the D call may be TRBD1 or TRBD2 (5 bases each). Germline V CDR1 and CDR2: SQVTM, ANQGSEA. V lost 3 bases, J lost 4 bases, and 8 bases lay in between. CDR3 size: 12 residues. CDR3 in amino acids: CSVDRGADTQYF. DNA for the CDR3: TGCAGCGTTGATAGAGGGGCAGATACGCAGTATTTT.

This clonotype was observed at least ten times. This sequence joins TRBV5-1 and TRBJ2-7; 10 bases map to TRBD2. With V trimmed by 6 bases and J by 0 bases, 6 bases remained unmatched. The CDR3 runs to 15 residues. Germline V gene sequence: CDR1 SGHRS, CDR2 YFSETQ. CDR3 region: CASMASGGVSYEQYF. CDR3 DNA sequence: TGCGCCAGCATGGCTAGCGGGGGAGTCTCCTACGAGCAGTACTTC.

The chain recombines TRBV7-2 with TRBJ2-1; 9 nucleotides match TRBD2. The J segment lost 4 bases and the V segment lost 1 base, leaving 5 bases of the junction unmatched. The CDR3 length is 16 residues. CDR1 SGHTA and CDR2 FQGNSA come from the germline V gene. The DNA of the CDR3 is TGTGCCAGCAGCTTAGACGTGACTAGCGGTTACAATGAGCAGTTCTTC. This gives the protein CASSLDVTSGYNEQFF.

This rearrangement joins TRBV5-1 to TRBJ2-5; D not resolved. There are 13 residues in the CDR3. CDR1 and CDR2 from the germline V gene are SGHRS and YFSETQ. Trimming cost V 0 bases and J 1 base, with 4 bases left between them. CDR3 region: CASSLATQETQYF. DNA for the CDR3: TGCGCCAGCAGCTTGGCCACCCAAGAGACCCAGTACTTC.

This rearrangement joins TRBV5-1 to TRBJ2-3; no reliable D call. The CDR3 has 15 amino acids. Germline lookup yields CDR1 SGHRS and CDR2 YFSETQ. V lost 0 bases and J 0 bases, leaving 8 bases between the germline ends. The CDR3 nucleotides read TGCGCCAGCAGCTTGGATCCTAGAAGCACAGATACGCAGTATTTT. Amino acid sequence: CASSLDPRSTDTQYF. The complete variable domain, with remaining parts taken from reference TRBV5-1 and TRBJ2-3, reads KAGVTQTPRYLIKTRGQQVTLSCSPISGHRSVSWYQQTPGQGLQFLFEYFSETQRNKGNFPGRFSGRQFSNSRSEMNVSTLELGDSALYLCASSLDPRSTDTQYFGPGTRLTVL.

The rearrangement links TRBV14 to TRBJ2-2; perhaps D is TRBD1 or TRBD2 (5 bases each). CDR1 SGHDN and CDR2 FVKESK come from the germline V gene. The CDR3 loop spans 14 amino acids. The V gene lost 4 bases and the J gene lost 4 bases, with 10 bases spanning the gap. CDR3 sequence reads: CASSRGTGTGELFF. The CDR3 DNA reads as TGTGCCAGCAGCCGGGGGACGGGCACCGGGGAGCTGTTTTTT.

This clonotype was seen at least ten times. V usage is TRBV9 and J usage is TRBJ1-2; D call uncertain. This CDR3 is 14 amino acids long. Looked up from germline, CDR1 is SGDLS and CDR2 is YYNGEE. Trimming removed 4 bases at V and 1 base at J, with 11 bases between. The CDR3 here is CASSPTSYNYGYTF. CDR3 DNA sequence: TGTGCCAGCAGCCCAACCTCATATAACTATGGCTACACCTTC.

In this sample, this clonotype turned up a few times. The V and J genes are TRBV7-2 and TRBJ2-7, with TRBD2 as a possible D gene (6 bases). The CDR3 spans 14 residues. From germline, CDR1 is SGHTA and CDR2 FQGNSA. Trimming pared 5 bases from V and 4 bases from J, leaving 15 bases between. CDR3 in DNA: TGTGCCAGCAGCCATGCAGGACTACTTTACGAGCAGTACTTC. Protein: CASSHAGLLYEQYF.

CDR3 bases: TGTGCCAGCTCACCATCACTTTCACCCCTCCACTTT. The encoded protein is CASSPSLSPLHF. The chain couples TRBV18 to TRBJ1-6; D is unclear. This CDR3 contains 12 residues. V was pared by 2 bases and J by 9 bases, with 5 bases between. Germline V gene sequence: CDR1 KGHSH, CDR2 LQKENI.

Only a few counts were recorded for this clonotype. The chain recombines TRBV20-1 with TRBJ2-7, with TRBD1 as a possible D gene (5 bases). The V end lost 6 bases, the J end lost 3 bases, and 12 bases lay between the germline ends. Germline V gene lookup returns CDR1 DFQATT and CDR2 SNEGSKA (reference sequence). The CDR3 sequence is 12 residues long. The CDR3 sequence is CSAQGRSYEQYF. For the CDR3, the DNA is TGCAGTGCCCAGGGCCGGAGCTACGAGCAGTACTTC.

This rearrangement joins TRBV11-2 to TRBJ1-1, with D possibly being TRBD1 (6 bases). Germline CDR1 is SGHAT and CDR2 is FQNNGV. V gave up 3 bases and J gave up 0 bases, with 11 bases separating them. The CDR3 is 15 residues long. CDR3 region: CASSFTTGMNTEAFF. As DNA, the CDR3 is TGTGCCAGCAGCTTTACGACAGGAATGAACACTGAAGCTTTCTTT.

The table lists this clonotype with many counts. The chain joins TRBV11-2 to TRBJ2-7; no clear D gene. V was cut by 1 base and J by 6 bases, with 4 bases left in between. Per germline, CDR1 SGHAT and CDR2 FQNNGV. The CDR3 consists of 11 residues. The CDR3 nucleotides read TGTGCCAGCAGCTTAGCGGCCGAGCAGTACTTC. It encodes CASSLAAEQYF.

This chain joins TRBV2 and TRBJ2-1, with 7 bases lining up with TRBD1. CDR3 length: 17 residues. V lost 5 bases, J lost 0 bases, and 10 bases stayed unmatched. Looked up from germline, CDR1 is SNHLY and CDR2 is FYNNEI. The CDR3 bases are TGTGCCAGCAGTCCCTTACTGACAGGGAGCTCCTACAATGAGCAGTTCTTC. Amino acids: CASSPLLTGSSYNEQFF. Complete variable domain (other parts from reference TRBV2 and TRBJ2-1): EPEVTQTPSHQVTQMGQEVILRCVPISNHLYFYWYRQILGQKVEFLVSFYNNEISEKSEIFDDQFSVERPDGSNFTLKIRSTKLEDSAMYFCASSPLLTGSSYNEQFFGPGTRLTVL.

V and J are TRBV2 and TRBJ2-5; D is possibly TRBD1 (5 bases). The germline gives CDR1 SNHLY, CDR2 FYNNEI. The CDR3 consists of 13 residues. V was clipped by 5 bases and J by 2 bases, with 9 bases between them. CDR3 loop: CASSLGDQETQYF. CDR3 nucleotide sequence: TGTGCCAGCAGTCTAGGGGATCAAGAGACCCAGTACTTC.